Listed here are 15 T cell receptor beta chains from one sample, sequenced in a study of cytomegalovirus exposure and HLA in healthy donors. PCR was performed using 60 Vbeta and 13 Jbeta primers. Profiling relied on immunoSEQ multiplex PCR, and the TCRdb table lists in-frame clones only, not all of them. The sample yields about 120,000 clones, roughly 80% seen once. Sequencing input: PBMCs. Source of these receptors: a female donor in good health and CMV-seropositive.

This sequence joins TRBV5-5 and TRBJ1-5; 8 bases agree with TRBD1. The germline gives CDR1 SGHKS, CDR2 YYEKEE (reference sequence). With 7 bases clipped from V and 7 bases from J, the junction kept 7 bases outside the gene matches. This CDR3 comprises 13 residues. For the CDR3, the DNA is TGTGCCAGCGGACTCACAGGGGGACAGCCCCAGCATTTT. Residues: CASGLTGGQPQHF.

J is TRBJ2-3 and V is TRBV9, with D perhaps TRBD1 (6 bases). V gave up 6 bases and J gave up 3 bases, with 14 bases separating them. In germline, CDR1 is SGDLS, CDR2 YYNGEE. The CDR3 totals 14 residues. The CDR3 protein is CASNSGAATDTQYF. CDR3 coding DNA: TGTGCCAGCAACTCAGGGGCTGCTACAGATACGCAGTATTTT. Full variable domain (outside the CDR3, taken from reference TRBV9 and TRBJ2-3): DSGVTQTPKHLITATGQRVTLRCSPRSGDLSVYWYQQSLDQGLQFLIQYYNGEERAKGNILERFSAQQFPDLHSELNLSSLELGDSALYFCASNSGAATDTQYFGPGTRLTVL.

The chain carries TRBV5-8 and TRBJ2-3, with 13 bases aligning to TRBD2. V was clipped by 4 bases and J by 7 bases; unmatched bases: 9. CDR3 length: 16 amino acids. Germline V gives CDR1 SGHTS, CDR2 YDEGEE. Here the CDR3 reads CASSRAGTSGINTQYF. The CDR3 region has the DNA TGTGCCAGCAGCCGAGCAGGGACTAGCGGGATTAATACGCAGTATTTT.

The gene calls are TRBV5-4 and TRBJ2-5; TRBD2 matches at 9 bases. V lost 0 bases and J lost 1; bases outside the gene matches: 4. CDR1 is SGHNT, CDR2 YYREEE, per germline (reference sequence). The CDR3 is 16 residues long. The CDR3 DNA is TGTGCCAGCAGCTTGGCGAGCGGGGGGCGCCAAGAGACCCAGTACTTC. Its protein is CASSLASGGRQETQYF.

J is TRBJ2-2 and V is TRBV29-1, with 9 positions matching TRBD1. CDR3 length: 15 amino acids. Germline-derived CDR1 and CDR2 are SQVTM and ANQGSEA. V was pared by 6 bases and J by 6 bases, with 11 bases of the junction left unmatched. DNA for the CDR3: TGCAGCGTCCCTAGGGGACAGGGAGAGGCCGGGGAGCTGTTTTTT. Protein product: CSVPRGQGEAGELFF.

This chain connects TRBV18 to TRBJ1-4; no firm D call. The germline V and J ends were trimmed by 10 bases and 4 bases, with 13 bases remaining between them. Germline CDR1 KGHSH, CDR2 LQKENI. This CDR3 is 13 amino acids long. Here the CDR3 reads CATGRRFNEKLFF. CDR3 nucleotides: TGTGCCACCGGCCGGCGGTTTAATGAAAAACTGTTTTTT.

The chain combines TRBV27 with TRBJ1-1; D call uncertain. The CDR3 is 13 amino acids. The ends were cut back, 0 bases at V and 7 bases at J, with 9 bases in the middle. Per germline, CDR1 MNHEY and CDR2 SMNVEV (reference sequence). The CDR3 DNA reads TGTGCCAGCAGTTTATCTGGCGGGGTTGAAGCTTTCTTT. Protein product: CASSLSGGVEAFF.

This chain uses TRBV5-1 with TRBJ2-7; 10 positions match TRBD2. Germline trimming cut 4 bases from V and 4 bases from J; bases unmatched to any gene: 11. The CDR3 spans 16 residues. CDR1 and CDR2 from the germline V gene are SGHRS and YFSETQ. CDR3 protein: CASSQGSGGALYEQYF. As DNA, the CDR3 is TGCGCCAGCAGCCAGGGAAGCGGGGGGGCCTTATACGAGCAGTACTTC.

The chain joins TRBV14 to TRBJ1-5, with a tentative D call TRBD1 (6 bases). The V gene lost 5 bases and the J gene lost 6 bases, with 11 bases spanning the gap. Per germline, CDR1 SGHDN and CDR2 FVKESK. The CDR3 has 13 amino acids. CDR3 region: CASSLGGGQPQHF. The CDR3, as DNA: TGTGCCAGCAGCTTAGGGGGGGGTCAGCCCCAGCATTTT.

The chain employs TRBV21-1 and TRBJ2-2; the table calls TRBD1, which could not be checked here. TRBV21-1 is termed a pseudogene. This CDR3 is 20 amino acids long. The CDR3 spells CASSKETSFVQQENTGELFF. The CDR3 DNA is TGTGCCAGCAGCAAAGAGACCTCGTTTGTACAACAGGAGAACACCGGGGAGCTGTTTTTT.

The V call is TRBV30, the J call TRBJ1-4, with a possible D match to TRBD1 (5 bases). The CDR3 consists of 15 residues. Between the trimmed V and J ends, which lost 0 bases and 7 bases, there was a span of 15 bases. Germline V gene sequence: CDR1 GTSNPN, CDR2 SVGIG (reference sequence). The CDR3 is CAWSVPSGIGEKLFF. The CDR3 DNA follows: TGTGCCTGGAGTGTACCCTCAGGGATCGGTGAAAAACTGTTTTTT.

V gene TRBV11-2 combines with J gene TRBJ2-7, with 7 bases fitting TRBD1. With 5 bases clipped from V and 2 bases from J, the junction kept 6 bases outside the gene matches. The CDR3 extends over 14 amino acids. Germline V gives CDR1 SGHAT, CDR2 FQNNGV. CDR3 DNA sequence: TGTGCCAGCAGCCATGACAGGGACACCTACGAGCAGTACTTC. Translation: CASSHDRDTYEQYF. The whole variable domain, remainder taken from reference TRBV11-2 and TRBJ2-7, is EAGVAQSPRYKIIEKRQSVAFWCNPISGHATLYWYQQILGQGPKLLIQFQNNGVVDDSQLPKDRFSAERLKGVDSTLKIQPAKLEDSAVYLCASSHDRDTYEQYFGPGTRLTVT.

This chain connects TRBV19 to TRBJ2-6, with a tentative D call TRBD2 (5 bases). The CDR3 is 16 residues long. Germline V gene sequence: CDR1 LNHDA, CDR2 SQIVND (reference sequence). V lost 0 bases and J 2 bases, leaving 8 bases between the germline ends. The CDR3 reads CASSIDRRPGANVLTF. DNA of the CDR3: TGTGCCAGTAGTATAGATCGGAGGCCTGGGGCCAACGTCCTGACTTTC.

The chain carries TRBV5-5 and TRBJ2-3, with 8 bases identical to TRBD2. V shed 5 bases and J 14 bases; nucleotides not matched to a gene: 19. The CDR3 runs to 15 residues. Germline loops: CDR1 SGHKS, CDR2 YYEKEE (reference sequence). In DNA form, the CDR3 reads TGTGCCAGCAGACTGGATCCCAGCGGGGGACATAGCCGGTATTTT. The encoded protein is CASRLDPSGGHSRYF.

This clone occurred a few times. This chain links TRBV4-2 with TRBJ1-1, with D perhaps TRBD1 (6 bases). This CDR3 region has 15 residues. Germline-derived CDR1 and CDR2 are LGHNA and YNFKEQ. Trimming cost V 3 bases and J 1 base, with 12 bases left between them. CDR3 sequence reads: CASSQSGTRNTEAFF. DNA for the CDR3: TGTGCCAGCAGCCAGAGCGGGACACGGAACACTGAAGCTTTCTTT.